Sequencing of this T cell receptor beta chain was carried out in a study of PD-L1 blockade in urothelial cancer. Assay: immunoSEQ multiplex PCR; the TCRdb copy retains only in-frame clones and omits some. The table includes 35,000 to 55,000 clones, approximately 82% detected once. For this clone: What it binds is not known.

Study-wide points: More expansion of tumor-associated blood clones, seen at 3 weeks, marked durable-benefit patients. Below-median blood TCR clonality before treatment forecast better survival.

The sequence was obtained from an older man with urothelial cancer. The material sequenced was PBMCs, taken around atezolizumab (anti-PD-L1) treatment.

The CDR3 nucleotides read TGCGCCAGCAGCCAAGCCCATGCTACCGGGACTAGCACAGATACGCAGTATTTT. It codes for CASSQAHATGTSTDTQYF. The V gene is TRBV4-1, the J gene TRBJ2-3; D is possibly TRBD2 (6 bases). V gave up 1 base and J gave up 0 bases, with 17 bases separating them. Germline assignment: CDR1 MGHRA and CDR2 YSYEKL. The CDR3 sequence is 18 residues long.